This TCR beta chain was captured in a study of cytomegalovirus exposure and HLA in healthy donors. Generated by immunoSEQ multiplex PCR, the TCRdb table keeps only in-frame clones and is missing some. Found here are more than 250,000 clones, less than 95% of them singletons; the top ten hold just over 3%. This clone was picked up a small number of times. Antigen: not known. V dropped 2 bases and J dropped 2; count of bases not matched to a gene: 6. The CDR3 totals 17 residues. Germline assignment: CDR1 MGHRA and CDR2 YSYEKL. Study-level points and caveats: The study listed roughly 160 cytomegalovirus-associated TCR beta chains. Despite most TCR sequences being rare, some public TCRs occurred in many donors. As was reported, the classifier diagnosed cytomegalovirus status with high specificity and sensitivity. In vitro experiments confirmed that a few CMV-associated chains were specific for CMV antigens.

This rearrangement joins TRBV4-1 to TRBJ2-2, with 9 bases fitting TRBD2. This receptor was identified in a woman aged 25-40 years in good health and CMV-seronegative. What was sequenced was PBMCs. The CDR3 DNA reads as TGCGCCAGCAGCCAAATCTGGACTAGCGATAACACCGGGGAGCTGTTTTTT. As protein: CASSQIWTSDNTGELFF.